Below are 4 T cell receptor beta chains sequenced from a single sample in a study of T cell repertoires in cytomegalovirus infection. TCRdb independently ran MiXCR on the reads; one entry per CDR3 protein. Altogether around 58,000 distinct CDR3 sequences are present, around 20% being singletons, with the ten largest covering around 70%. For these TCRs, the target antigens are not known. Sequencing used CD8+ T cells from cultured PBMCs, obtained from culture after CMV antigen stimulation. The receptors derive from a human donor in good health (CMV status not recorded). Some clones in this sample may be carry-over from other donors' samples.

V is TRBV7-9 and J is TRBJ1-1; D gene unclear. The CDR3 is 15 amino acids. The V gene's germline CDR1 is SEHNR and CDR2 FQNEAQ (reference sequence). Trimming left V 5 bases short and J 5 bases short, with 18 bases between. This chain's CDR3 is CASSRVRSSHTEAFF. CDR3 DNA: TGTGCCAGCAGCCGGGTGAGAAGTAGTCATACTGAAGCTTTCTTT.

For this clonotype: One junction end disagrees with the germline gene, perhaps due to a read error. V and J are TRBV6-5 and TRBJ2-7; D may match TRBD1 or TRBD2 (5 bases each). The CDR3 loop spans 17 amino acids. Germline V gene sequence: CDR1 MNHEY, CDR2 SVGAGI. The CDR3 region is CARSYGGWTDEIYEQYF. The CDR3 coding sequence is TGTGCCCGCAGTTATGGGGGATGGACCGACGAGATCTACGAGCAGTACTTC.

The chain carries TRBV4-2 and TRBJ2-5, with 15 bases lining up with TRBD2. CDR3 length: 17 amino acids. V was clipped by 6 bases and J by 3 bases; unmatched bases: 8. The germline V gene has CDR1 LGHNA and CDR2 YNFKEQ. The CDR3 DNA reads as TGTGCCAGCAGTCCCAAAGGACTAGCGGGGGGGAAAGAGACCCAGTACTTC. Protein sequence: CASSPKGLAGGKETQYF.

This clonotype turned up a few times. This likely comes from a read error, as the CDR3 has no conserved phenylalanine or tryptophan at its end. The limits of the CDR3 on the DNA are not certain, so only TCRdb's listed CDR3 is given. The CDR3 sequence: CSAEAGAV. The J gene is TRBJ1-2, the V gene TRBV29-1; the DNA was not used to check the table's D call, TRBD1. The germline CDR1 and CDR2 sequences are SQVTM and ANQGSEA. Including both end residues, the CDR3 is 8 amino acids long.